This TCR beta chain was retrieved from a study of PD-1 blockade in classical Hodgkin lymphoma. As for the study in general: A 3 mg/kg intravenous dose of nivolumab was received by patients every 2 weeks.

For this clone: Its antigen is currently unknown.

This CDR3 comprises 14 residues. CDR1 is MDHEN and CDR2 is SYDVKM in the germline V gene. The ends were cut back, 5 bases at V and 2 bases at J, with 13 bases in the middle. Study outcomes and limitations: The authors have not defined what causes the repertoire differences, possibly disease activity or prior therapy. There was a significant rise in CD4+ TCR diversity by C4D1, with no such rise for CD8+.

Sequencing used immunoSEQ multiplex PCR; TCRdb keeps in-frame clones, though not all of them. The sample contains roughly 38,000 clones, 85% to 90% of which appear only once. After autologous stem cell transplantation all patients relapsed, and prior brentuximab vedotin exposure differed between cohorts. The sample was peripheral blood mononuclear cells (PBMCs), taken before the second cycle of nivolumab. The TCR originated in a human donor with classical Hodgkin lymphoma. J is TRBJ2-7 and V is TRBV28; a weak D match, TRBD1 (5 bases). The CDR3 spells CASSPRTFTYEQYF. The CDR3 bases are TGTGCCAGCAGTCCTCGGACATTTACCTACGAGCAGTACTTC.